Here is one T cell receptor beta chain with its context. Sequencing was performed with immunoSEQ multiplex PCR; in TCRdb, only in-frame clones are kept and a portion is missing. The sample has approximately 190,000 clones; more than 85% are singletons. The entry originates in a study of blood T cell repertoires in COVID-19. In the study overall: Collection of acute and convalescent COVID-19 samples took place in the United States, Italy and Spain.

The CDR3 contains 13 residues. The germline V gene has CDR1 MNHNY and CDR2 SVGAGI (reference sequence). V dropped 8 bases and J dropped 9; count of bases not matched to a gene: 7. Participant-reported clinical history was the basis for cohort assignment. The rearrangement joins TRBV6-6 to TRBJ1-6; 7 bases align to TRBD1. Specimen: PBMCs or T cells enriched from blood (not recorded which). The clonotype comes from a woman between 40 and 50 years old in a cohort exposed to, infected with or recovered from COVID-19 (not recorded which). The CDR3 loop is CASRGDSRSPLHF. The CDR3 nucleotides are TGTGCCAGCCGAGGGGACAGTCGTTCACCCCTCCACTTT.